Below, 24 T cell receptor beta chains from the same sample are listed, as sequenced in a study of neoadjuvant anti-PD-1 for oral cavity cancer. Only in-frame clones appear in the TCRdb table, and some are missing; sequencing was by immunoSEQ multiplex PCR. The repertoire holds about 72,000 clones, with 65% to 85% as singletons. The sample here was PBMCs, taken before nivolumab (anti-PD-1) treatment. These receptors all stem from a person aged 40 to 85 with oral cavity squamous cell carcinoma.

J is TRBJ1-1 and V is TRBV30; no clear D gene. This CDR3 region has 11 residues. From germline, CDR1 is GTSNPN and CDR2 SVGIG (reference sequence). V was trimmed by 2 bases and J by 7 bases, leaving 8 bases between them. CDR3 protein: CAWSPIYEAFF. The DNA for the CDR3 is TGTGCCTGGAGTCCAATTTATGAAGCTTTCTTT.

This chain joins TRBV5-1 and TRBJ1-4, with D possibly TRBD1 on 5 matching bases. Trimming took 2 bases from V and 2 from J, leaving 10 bases between them. The CDR3 runs 15 residues. Germline CDR1 is SGHRS and CDR2 is YFSETQ. The CDR3, as DNA: TGCGCCAGCAGCTTCCGGGGGGAGACTAATGAAAAACTGTTTTTT. Protein sequence: CASSFRGETNEKLFF. Based on the CDR3 plus reference TRBV5-1 and TRBJ1-4, the full variable domain is KAGVTQTPRYLIKTRGQQVTLSCSPISGHRSVSWYQQTPGQGLQFLFEYFSETQRNKGNFPGRFSGRQFSNSRSEMNVSTLELGDSALYLCASSFRGETNEKLFFGSGTQLSVL.

The chain has TRBV30 and TRBJ2-3; D gene ambiguous. The length of the CDR3 is 19 residues. Germline V CDR1 and CDR2: GTSNPN, SVGIG (reference sequence). V gave up 4 bases and J gave up 0 bases, with 26 bases separating them. The CDR3 is CAWNGRRTFRPTSTDTQYF. The CDR3 bases are TGTGCCTGGAACGGCAGGCGTACCTTTCGACCTACTAGCACAGATACGCAGTATTTT. Full variable domain (rest looked up from reference TRBV30 and TRBJ2-3): SQTIHQWPATLVQPVGSPLSLECTVEGTSNPNLYWYRQAAGRGLQLLFYSVGIGQISSEVPQNLSASRPQDRQFILSSKKLLLSDSGFYLCAWNGRRTFRPTSTDTQYFGPGTRLTVL.

The chain combines TRBV9 with TRBJ2-2; D may be TRBD1 (5 bases). The CDR3 runs 17 residues. The germline gives CDR1 SGDLS, CDR2 YYNGEE. V was trimmed by 2 bases and J by 2 bases, leaving 16 bases between them. As DNA, the CDR3 is TGTGCCAGCAGCGTCTCGGCAGGGCCCCTAAACACCGGGGAGCTGTTTTTT. Protein product: CASSVSAGPLNTGELFF.

The chain is built from TRBV9 and TRBJ1-5, with D tentatively TRBD1 (5 bases). The CDR3 covers 14 residues. The germline V gene has CDR1 SGDLS and CDR2 YYNGEE. V was trimmed by 4 bases and J by 5 bases, leaving 13 bases between them. CDR3 in amino acids: CASSQGTGYQPQHF. The CDR3 coding sequence is TGTGCCAGCAGCCAAGGGACGGGTTATCAGCCCCAGCATTTT.

The genes are TRBV5-1 and TRBJ2-1, with 7 bases aligning to TRBD2. CDR1 is SGHRS, CDR2 YFSETQ, per germline. The ends lost 0 bases at V and 3 bases at J; junction bases unmatched: 3. The CDR3 has 15 amino acids. The CDR3 here is CASSLVRTSYNEQFF. CDR3 DNA: TGCGCCAGCAGCTTGGTCCGGACTAGCTACAATGAGCAGTTCTTC.

The rearrangement uses TRBV10-3 and TRBJ2-1; maybe TRBD2 (6 bases). The CDR3 loop spans 13 amino acids. V was shortened by 4 bases and J by 4 bases, with 8 bases between the two germline ends. Germline V CDR1 and CDR2: ENHRY, SYGVKD. CDR3 bases: TGTGCCATCAGTGGCGGAGGGTACAATGAGCAGTTCTTC. It encodes CAISGGGYNEQFF.

V is TRBV6-5 and J is TRBJ2-1, with D maybe TRBD2 (8 bases). Germline CDR1 is MNHEY and CDR2 is SVGAGI. The V end was cut by 2 bases, the J end by 4 bases, with 15 bases between. The CDR3 is 16 amino acids. The CDR3 DNA reads TGTGCCAGCAGTTACCCCCGGGAGGGGGCTTACAATGAGCAGTTCTTC. Its protein product is CASSYPREGAYNEQFF.

Only one count was recorded for this clone. The J gene is TRBJ1-5, the V gene TRBV27; possible D gene TRBD1, 5 bases. Looked up from germline, CDR1 is MNHEY and CDR2 is SMNVEV (reference sequence). This CDR3 spans 16 amino acids. V lost 5 bases to trimming and J lost 1 base, with 15 bases between them. The CDR3 is CASSLTGGGSNQPQHF. For the CDR3, the DNA is TGTGCCAGCAGTCTCACCGGCGGGGGGAGCAATCAGCCCCAGCATTTT.

V usage is TRBV7-9 and J usage is TRBJ1-1, with 7 bases that match TRBD1. The CDR3 totals 17 residues. Losses at the gene ends were 5 bases for V and 0 bases for J; bases not matched to a gene: 12. CDR1 is SEHNR and CDR2 is FQNEAQ in the germline V gene (reference sequence). The CDR3 is CASSLPGGRWLNTEAFF. The DNA of the CDR3 is TGTGCCAGCAGCCTCCCAGGGGGTCGCTGGTTGAACACTGAAGCTTTCTTT.

The rearrangement links TRBV29-1 to TRBJ2-2; 8 nucleotides match TRBD1. With 6 bases clipped from V and 6 bases from J, the junction kept 9 bases outside the gene matches. The CDR3 is made up of 14 amino acids. Germline V lookup: CDR1 SQVTM, CDR2 ANQGSEA. The CDR3 reads CSVPDRGSAGELFF. CDR3 DNA: TGCAGCGTACCCGACAGGGGTAGCGCCGGGGAGCTGTTTTTT.

V is TRBV11-3 and J is TRBJ2-6; D is unresolved. Trimming took 5 bases from V and 11 from J, leaving 10 bases between them. There are 12 residues in the CDR3. The germline CDR1 and CDR2 sequences are SGHNT and YENEEA. The CDR3 reads CASSPESDVLTF. The CDR3 bases are TGTGCCAGCAGCCCCGAAAGCGACGTCCTGACTTTC.

This sequence joins TRBV5-4 and TRBJ2-5, with a possible D match to TRBD1 (5 bases). CDR1 SGHNT and CDR2 YYREEE come from the germline V gene (reference sequence). V lost 8 bases and J 3 bases, leaving 14 bases between the germline ends. The CDR3 sequence is 13 residues long. The CDR3 spells CASAQGGEETQYF. The CDR3 coding sequence is TGTGCCAGTGCCCAGGGTGGGGAAGAGACCCAGTACTTC.

The chain links TRBV5-1 to TRBJ1-4; D call uncertain. The CDR3 totals 13 residues. CDR1 and CDR2 from the germline V gene are SGHRS and YFSETQ. Trimming cost V 2 bases and J 8 bases, with 10 bases left between them. The CDR3 DNA reads as TGCGCCAGCAGCTTTGGACGGGCGGAAAAACTGTTTTTT. Its protein is CASSFGRAEKLFF.

The chain uses TRBV5-1 and TRBJ1-5; D is perhaps TRBD1 (5 bases). Trimming cost V 4 bases and J 2 bases, with 10 bases left between them. From germline, CDR1 is SGHRS and CDR2 YFSETQ. This CDR3 spans 14 amino acids. In DNA form, the CDR3 reads TGCGCCAGCAGCGACGTGGGGGGCAATCAGCCCCAGCATTTT. This sequence encodes CASSDVGGNQPQHF. The full variable domain, completed using reference TRBV5-1 and TRBJ1-5, is KAGVTQTPRYLIKTRGQQVTLSCSPISGHRSVSWYQQTPGQGLQFLFEYFSETQRNKGNFPGRFSGRQFSNSRSEMNVSTLELGDSALYLCASSDVGGNQPQHFGDGTRLSIL.

This chain joins TRBV6-5 and TRBJ1-2; 7 positions match TRBD1. J was trimmed by 8 bases and V by 6 bases; bases with no gene match: 9. The CDR3 extends over 13 amino acids. Germline V gene data show CDR1 as MNHEY and CDR2 as SVGAGI. The CDR3 loop reads CASREGTAGGYTF. Here the CDR3 DNA reads TGTGCCAGCAGAGAGGGGACAGCGGGGGGCTACACCTTC.

This clone was counted between two and nine times. The chain employs TRBV20-1 and TRBJ1-1; D is uncertain. CDR1 and CDR2 from the germline V gene are DFQATT and SNEGSKA (reference sequence). CDR3 size: 11 residues. Trimming left V 3 bases short and J 8 bases short, with 10 bases between. The CDR3 DNA follows: TGCAGTGCTAGTGGGCACTGGGAAGCTTTCTTT. The encoded protein is CSASGHWEAFF.

The chain recombines TRBV25-1 with TRBJ1-3, with D possibly being TRBD1 (6 bases). This CDR3 has 17 amino acids. Trimming removed 4 bases at V and 1 base at J, with 17 bases between. Germline CDR1 reads MGHDK; CDR2 reads SYGVNS. The CDR3 region is CASSGGAGALSGNTIYF. The CDR3, as DNA: TGTGCCAGCAGTGGGGGGGCAGGGGCTTTGTCTGGAAACACCATATATTTT.

This sequence joins TRBV9 and TRBJ1-2; maybe TRBD1 (5 bases). CDR3 length equals 14 residues. Germline values: CDR1 SGDLS, CDR2 YYNGEE. Trimming pared 0 bases from V and 3 bases from J, leaving 9 bases between. The DNA for the CDR3 is TGTGCCAGCAGCGTAGGTGCAGGGCACTATGGCTACACCTTC. Its protein is CASSVGAGHYGYTF.

The CDR3 protein is CASSMLGWGDTEAFF. The CDR3 coding sequence is TGTGCCAGTAGTATGCTGGGATGGGGTGACACTGAAGCTTTCTTT. The chain uses TRBV19 and TRBJ1-1; no reliable D call. Germline values: CDR1 LNHDA, CDR2 SQIVND (reference sequence). Trimming cost V 3 bases and J 3 bases, with 14 bases left between them. The CDR3 spans 15 residues.

The chain employs TRBV7-6 and TRBJ2-1, with D perhaps given as TRBD1 or TRBD2 (5 bases each). Germline V CDR1 and CDR2: SGHVS, FNYEAQ. Trimming stripped 5 bases from V and 6 bases from J, with 14 bases between. The CDR3 has 14 amino acids. The CDR3 nucleotides read TGTGCCAGCAGCCCCTCTTTTGGGGGCAATGAGCAGTTCTTC. Encoded protein: CASSPSFGGNEQFF.

This clone was observed a handful of times. This sequence joins TRBV5-6 and TRBJ1-2; D remains unclear. CDR3 length: 14 amino acids. CDR1 and CDR2 from the germline V gene are SGHDT and YYEEEE. Trimming shortened V by 1 base and J by 0 bases, and 7 bases separated the two germline ends. DNA of the CDR3: TGTGCCAGCAGCTTGTTACGGACTAACTATGGCTACACCTTC. As protein: CASSLLRTNYGYTF.

The J gene is TRBJ2-7, the V gene TRBV27; 11 nucleotides line up with TRBD2. Trimming removed 6 bases from V and 0 bases from J; junction bases left unmatched: 16. This CDR3 contains 19 residues. Germline CDR1 MNHEY, CDR2 SMNVEV (reference sequence). The CDR3 DNA is TGTGCCAGCAGCCGGGGTATCCCGGGACTAGCGGTGAGCTCCTACGAGCAGTACTTC. Translated: CASSRGIPGLAVSSYEQYF.

The chain uses TRBV5-1 and TRBJ1-5; D unclear. The CDR3 has 15 residues. The ends were cut back, 0 bases at V and 2 bases at J, with 9 bases in the middle. The germline V gene encodes CDR1 SGHRS and CDR2 YFSETQ. Here the CDR3 DNA reads TGCGCCAGCAGCTTGGCGGGGTTGGGCAATCAGCCCCAGCATTTT. Amino acid sequence: CASSLAGLGNQPQHF.